What follows describes a single TCR beta chain. What it binds is not known. The record originates from a study of persistence of HIV-infected CD4 T cells. Points from the study as a whole: Within sorted populations, more oligoclonal TCRs accompanied more oligoclonal proviruses.

Cells were stimulated nonspecifically with anti-CD3/anti-CD28 magnetic beads. Sorting of responding CD4+ T cells relied on upregulated CD40 ligand together with CD69. Suppressive ART was started during chronic HIV-1 infection in these adults. Undetectable plasma HIV-1 RNA below 50 copies/mL lasted at least 4 years. Sequencing used immunoSEQ version 4 in survey mode. The repertoire was sequenced with immunoSEQ multiplex PCR; TCRdb's copy has only in-frame clones and lacks some. This sample has under 55,000 clones, with about nine tenths found just once. The sequences come from CD4+ T cells sorted from PBMCs after approximately 18-hour stimulation, collected from a patient who received antiretroviral therapy. This clonotype was obtained from an adult woman with HIV who was CMV-seropositive.

The CDR3 bases are TGTGCCAGTAGTATACGGACAGTGGATAACATTCAGTACTTC. Translation: CASSIRTVDNIQYF. This sequence joins TRBV19 and TRBJ2-4, with D maybe TRBD1 (6 bases). The V gene's germline CDR1 is LNHDA and CDR2 SQIVND (reference sequence). The CDR3 spans 14 residues. V was pared by 2 bases and J by 7 bases, with 12 bases between.